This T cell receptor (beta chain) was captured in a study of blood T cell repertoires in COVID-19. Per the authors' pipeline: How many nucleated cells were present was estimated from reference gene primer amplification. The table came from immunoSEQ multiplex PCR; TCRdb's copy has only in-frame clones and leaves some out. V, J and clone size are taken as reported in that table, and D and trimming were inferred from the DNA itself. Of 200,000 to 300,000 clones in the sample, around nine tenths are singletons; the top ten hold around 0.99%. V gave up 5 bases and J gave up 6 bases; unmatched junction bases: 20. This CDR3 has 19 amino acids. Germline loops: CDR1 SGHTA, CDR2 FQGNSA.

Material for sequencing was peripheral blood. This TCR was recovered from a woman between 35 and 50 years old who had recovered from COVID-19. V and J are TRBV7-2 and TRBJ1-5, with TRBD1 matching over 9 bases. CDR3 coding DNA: TGTGCCAGCAGCCCCCAGCCCACAGGGGGCGCGGATTGGCGTCAGCCCCAGCATTTT. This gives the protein CASSPQPTGGADWRQPQHF.